This T cell receptor (beta chain) was sequenced in a study of cytomegalovirus exposure and HLA in healthy donors. Primers for the PCR totalled 60 Vbeta and 13 Jbeta. The table came from immunoSEQ multiplex PCR; TCRdb's copy has only in-frame clones and leaves some out. This sample has about 110,000 clones, with around 80% found just once. The germline CDR1 and CDR2 sequences are LNHNV and YYDKDF (reference sequence). Trimming took 4 bases from V and 6 from J, leaving 12 bases between them. The CDR3 contains 14 residues. This sequence joins TRBV15 and TRBJ2-2, with D possibly being TRBD2 (7 bases). Sequences were obtained from PBMCs. The sequence was obtained from a man aged 25-40 years in good health and CMV-seropositive. In DNA form, the CDR3 reads TGTGCCACCAGCAACCGGGGGGCCTCCGGGGAGCTGTTTTTT. Translation gives CATSNRGASGELFF.